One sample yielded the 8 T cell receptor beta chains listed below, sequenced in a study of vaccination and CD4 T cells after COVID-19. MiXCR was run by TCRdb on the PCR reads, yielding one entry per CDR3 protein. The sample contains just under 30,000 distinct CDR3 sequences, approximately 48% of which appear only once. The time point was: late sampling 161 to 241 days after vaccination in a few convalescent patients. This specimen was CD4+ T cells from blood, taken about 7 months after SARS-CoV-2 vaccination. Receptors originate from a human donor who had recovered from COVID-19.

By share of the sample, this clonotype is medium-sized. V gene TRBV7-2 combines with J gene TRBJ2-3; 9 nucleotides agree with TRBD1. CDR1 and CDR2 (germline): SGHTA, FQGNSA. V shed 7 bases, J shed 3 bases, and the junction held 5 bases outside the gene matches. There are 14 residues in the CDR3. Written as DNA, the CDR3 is TGTGCCAGCACCCCGGGACAGGGAACAGATACGCAGTATTTT. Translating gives CASTPGQGTDTQYF.

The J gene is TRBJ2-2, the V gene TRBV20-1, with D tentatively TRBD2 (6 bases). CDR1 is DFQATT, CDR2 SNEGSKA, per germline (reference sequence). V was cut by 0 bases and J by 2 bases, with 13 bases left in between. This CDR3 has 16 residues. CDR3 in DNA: TGCAGTGCTAGAGAAGCGGGCGGGGCAAACACCGGGGAGCTGTTTTTT. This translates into CSAREAGGANTGELFF.

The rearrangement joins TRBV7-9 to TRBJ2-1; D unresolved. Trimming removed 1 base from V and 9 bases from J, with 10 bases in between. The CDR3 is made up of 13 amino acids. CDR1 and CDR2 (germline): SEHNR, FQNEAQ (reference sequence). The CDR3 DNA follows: TGTGCCAGCAGCTTAGAAGGGATTGCTGAGCAGTTCTTC. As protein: CASSLEGIAEQFF.

The CDR3 spells CASSMSGFQPQHF. For the CDR3, the DNA is TGTGCCAGTAGTATGTCAGGGTTTCAGCCCCAGCATTTT. The chain links TRBV19 to TRBJ1-5; the D gene is possibly TRBD1 (5 bases). The germline V gene encodes CDR1 LNHDA and CDR2 SQIVND (reference sequence). This CDR3 comprises 13 residues. Trimming took 3 bases from V and 6 from J, leaving 9 bases between them.

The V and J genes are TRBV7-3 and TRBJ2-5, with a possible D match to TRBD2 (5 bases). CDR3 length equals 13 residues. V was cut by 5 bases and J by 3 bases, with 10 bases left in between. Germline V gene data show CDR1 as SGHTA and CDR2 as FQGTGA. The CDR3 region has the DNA TGTGCCAGCAGCATCACTAGTAAAGAGACCCAGTACTTC. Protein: CASSITSKETQYF.

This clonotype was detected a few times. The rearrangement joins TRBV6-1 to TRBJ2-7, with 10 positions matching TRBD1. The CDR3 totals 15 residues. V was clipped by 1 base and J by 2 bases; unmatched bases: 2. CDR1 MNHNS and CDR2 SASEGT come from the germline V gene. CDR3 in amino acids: CASSEEGTGAYEQYF. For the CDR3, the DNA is TGTGCCAGCAGTGAAGAGGGGACAGGGGCCTACGAGCAGTACTTC.

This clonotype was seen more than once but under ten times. The CDR3 protein is CSASPGTSGTDTQYF. In nucleotides, the CDR3 is TGCAGTGCTAGTCCCGGGACTAGCGGCACAGATACGCAGTATTTT. V is TRBV20-1 and J is TRBJ2-3, with 10 positions matching TRBD2. The CDR3 is 15 amino acids. Looked up from germline, CDR1 is DFQATT and CDR2 is SNEGSKA (reference sequence). The V segment lost 3 bases and the J segment 1 base; nucleotides outside the gene matches: 4.

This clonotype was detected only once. CDR3 sequence reads: CASSIARLQGGYTF. CDR3 nucleotide sequence: TGTGCCAGTAGTATTGCGCGGCTTCAGGGGGGCTACACCTTC. V is TRBV19 and J is TRBJ1-2; maybe TRBD1 (6 bases). V shed 3 bases and J shed 8 bases, with 16 bases lying between them. This CDR3 region has 14 residues. CDR1 is LNHDA and CDR2 is SQIVND in the germline V gene (reference sequence).